These 28 T cell receptor beta chains were sequenced from one sample in a study of blood T cell repertoires in COVID-19. Using immunoSEQ multiplex PCR, the repertoire was profiled, and TCRdb retains in-frame clones only, with some absent. Of 400,000 to 500,000 clones listed, approximately 88% are singletons. Source material: PBMCs or T cells enriched from blood (not recorded which). Every receptor here comes from a woman between 40 and 50 years old who had recovered from COVID-19.

J is TRBJ2-1 and V is TRBV18; 7 positions agree with TRBD1. CDR1 KGHSH and CDR2 LQKENI come from the germline V gene. V lost 6 bases, J lost 0 bases, and 23 bases stayed unmatched. The CDR3 is 21 residues long. The CDR3 loop is CASSYASGTAALLSSYNEQFF. DNA for the CDR3: TGTGCCAGCTCCTACGCCTCCGGGACAGCGGCCCTACTGAGCTCCTACAATGAGCAGTTCTTC.

V and J are TRBV3-1 (or the pseudogene TRBV3-2) and TRBJ2-7, with 8 bases identical to TRBD2. Per the germline V gene, CDR1 is LGHDT and CDR2 is YNNKEL (reference sequence). Trimming at V came to 11 bases and at J to 4 bases, leaving 7 bases not matched to a gene. This CDR3 region has 12 residues. CDR3 DNA: TGTGCCGTTGGGCGGGGGGCGTACGAGCAGTACTTC. It encodes CAVGRGAYEQYF.

V is TRBV11-2 and J is TRBJ1-4; 12 bases align to TRBD1. Germline V CDR1 and CDR2: SGHAT, FQNNGV. V lost 3 bases and J lost 7; bases outside the gene matches: 0. There are 14 residues in the CDR3. CDR3 in amino acids: CASSLGQGAEKLFF. CDR3 DNA: TGTGCCAGCAGCTTGGGACAGGGGGCTGAAAAACTGTTTTTT.

The chain employs TRBV6-5 and TRBJ2-3, with TRBD1 as a possible D gene (7 bases). The CDR3 is 13 residues long. V lost 8 bases to trimming and J lost 5 bases, with 14 bases between them. Germline V gene sequence: CDR1 MNHEY, CDR2 SVGAGI. CDR3 loop: CASGGGRQDTQYF. CDR3 nucleotides: TGTGCCAGCGGAGGGGGCAGGCAAGATACGCAGTATTTT.

The J gene is TRBJ2-1, the V gene TRBV2, with 7 positions matching TRBD2. Trimming took 4 bases from V and 5 from J; bases not matched to a gene: 11. The length of the CDR3 is 16 residues. The germline gives CDR1 SNHLY, CDR2 FYNNEI. CDR3 amino acids: CASSGVKLAANNEQFF. The CDR3 DNA is TGTGCCAGCAGTGGGGTGAAGCTAGCGGCAAACAATGAGCAGTTCTTC.

J is TRBJ1-5 and V is TRBV5-6; 7 bases agree with TRBD1. The CDR3 covers 15 residues. The V and J ends lost 2 bases and 7 bases, in that order; junction bases with no gene match: 9. CDR1 SGHDT and CDR2 YYEEEE come from the germline V gene. Written as DNA, the CDR3 is TGTGCCAGCAGCTTCCCCGACAGGGCCAGACAGCCCCAGCATTTT. Its translation: CASSFPDRARQPQHF.

The chain couples TRBV10-2 to TRBJ2-1; TRBD2 is a possible D gene (5 bases). The CDR3 spans 15 residues. CDR1 and CDR2 from the germline V gene are WSHSY and SAAADI. With 5 bases removed from V and 4 bases from J, the gap between germline ends came to 15 bases. In DNA, the CDR3 is TGCGCCAGCAGTCCGCTAGCCCCCGAGTACAATGAGCAGTTCTTC. Translating gives CASSPLAPEYNEQFF.

The chain is built from TRBV19 and TRBJ2-5; D remains unclear. CDR1 and CDR2 from the germline V gene are LNHDA and SQIVND (reference sequence). Trimming shortened V by 5 bases and J by 5 bases, and 15 bases separated the two germline ends. The CDR3 is 14 amino acids. Written as DNA, the CDR3 is TGTGCCAGTAGTCGCTCGTCGGGTCGGGAGACCCAGTACTTC. Protein product: CASSRSSGRETQYF.

V and J are TRBV9 and TRBJ1-2; D is unclear. V was trimmed by 3 bases and J by 3 bases, leaving 9 bases between them. This CDR3 is 13 amino acids long. Germline values: CDR1 SGDLS, CDR2 YYNGEE. The CDR3 DNA is TGTGCCAGCAGCGAACATCTTGACTATGGCTACACCTTC. Translation: CASSEHLDYGYTF.

This chain uses TRBV2 with TRBJ1-5; no clear D. V was shortened by 6 bases and J by 4 bases, with 10 bases between the two germline ends. The CDR3 runs to 13 residues. CDR1 and CDR2 (germline): SNHLY, FYNNEI. The CDR3 DNA follows: TGTGCCAGCAGGAAGGAGGGAAATCAGCCCCAGCATTTT. It codes for CASRKEGNQPQHF. Full variable domain (outside the CDR3, taken from reference TRBV2 and TRBJ1-5): EPEVTQTPSHQVTQMGQEVILRCVPISNHLYFYWYRQILGQKVEFLVSFYNNEISEKSEIFDDQFSVERPDGSNFTLKIRSTKLEDSAMYFCASRKEGNQPQHFGDGTRLSIL.

This clone was counted a single time. In nucleotides, the CDR3 is TGTGCCAGCAGCTTAGTAGGGGCCGGTAGCAATCAGCCCCAGCATTTT. It encodes CASSLVGAGSNQPQHF. The V gene is TRBV7-2, the J gene TRBJ1-5; a possible D gene is TRBD1 (5 bases). Germline V gives CDR1 SGHTA, CDR2 FQGNSA. V lost 1 base and J 0 bases, leaving 10 bases between the germline ends. The CDR3 length is 16 residues.

The chain uses TRBV15 and TRBJ2-1; 8 nucleotides align to TRBD2. The V and J ends lost 1 base and 5 bases, in that order; junction bases with no gene match: 10. Germline V lookup: CDR1 LNHNV, CDR2 YYDKDF (reference sequence). The CDR3 has 17 residues. The CDR3 DNA follows: TGTGCCACCAGCAGAGTGGGTAGCGGGAAGGAAAACAATGAGCAGTTCTTC. Protein: CATSRVGSGKENNEQFF. Complete variable domain (other parts from reference TRBV15 and TRBJ2-1): DAMVIQNPRYQVTQFGKPVTLSCSQTLNHNVMYWYQQKSSQAPKLLFHYYDKDFNNEADTPDNFQSRRPNTSFCFLDIRSPGLGDTAMYLCATSRVGSGKENNEQFFGPGTRLTVL.

The chain joins TRBV19 to TRBJ2-2, with D possibly being TRBD2 (6 bases). Germline CDR1 reads LNHDA; CDR2 reads SQIVND (reference sequence). Trimming pared 6 bases from V and 1 base from J, leaving 9 bases between. The CDR3 spans 14 residues. The CDR3 DNA reads TGTGCCAGTAGGCGGGGCTGGAACACCGGGGAGCTGTTTTTT. This gives the protein CASRRGWNTGELFF.

This clone was seen just once. The chain couples TRBV19 to TRBJ1-2; tentatively, D is TRBD1 (5 bases). In germline, CDR1 is LNHDA, CDR2 SQIVND (reference sequence). The CDR3 length is 16 residues. Trimming left V 6 bases short and J 3 bases short, with 20 bases between. CDR3 residues: CASSGGQGLRYYGYTF. The CDR3 DNA reads TGTGCCAGTAGCGGTGGGCAGGGACTCCGCTACTATGGCTACACCTTC.

The genes are TRBV6-5 and TRBJ1-6, with TRBD1 matching over 9 bases. The CDR3 is made up of 16 amino acids. The V segment lost 4 bases and the J segment 10 bases; nucleotides outside the gene matches: 11. Per the germline V gene, CDR1 is MNHEY and CDR2 is SVGAGI. CDR3 protein: CASSSWTGVEKSPLHF. In DNA, the CDR3 is TGTGCCAGCAGTTCCTGGACAGGGGTAGAAAAATCACCCCTCCACTTT.

The V and J genes are TRBV27 and TRBJ1-2, with TRBD1 identical over 9 bases. CDR1 and CDR2 (germline): MNHEY, SMNVEV (reference sequence). The junction had 5 bases not matched to a gene; V was cut back by 3 bases and J by 3 bases. This CDR3 contains 15 residues. The CDR3 region has the DNA TGTGCCAGCAGTTTGCCCGACAGGGGGTACTATGGCTACACCTTC. Protein product: CASSLPDRGYYGYTF.

This clone is a singleton in its sample. The chain recombines TRBV21-1 with TRBJ1-4; the table's D call, TRBD1, was not checked against the DNA. TRBV21-1 is recorded as a pseudogene. The CDR3 runs 19 residues. This chain's CDR3 is CASSGWTAPGIATNEKLFF. The CDR3, as DNA: TGTGCCAGCAGCGGGTGGACAGCGCCCGGGATCGCAACTAATGAAAAACTGTTTTTT.

CDR3: CASSLEAGDRANYGYTF. The CDR3 DNA reads as TGCGCCAGCAGCTTGGAAGCAGGGGATAGGGCTAACTATGGCTACACCTTC. The chain joins TRBV5-1 to TRBJ1-2; maybe TRBD1 (6 bases). Germline values: CDR1 SGHRS, CDR2 YFSETQ. This CDR3 is built from 17 residues. The V and J ends lost 0 bases and 0 bases respectively, with 15 bases between them.

The chain carries TRBV19 and TRBJ2-7, with TRBD1 matching 10 bases. Germline V lookup: CDR1 LNHDA, CDR2 SQIVND (reference sequence). This CDR3 spans 15 amino acids. After removal of 5 bases from V and 4 bases from J, the junction contained 8 bases not matched to a gene. The chain's CDR3 is CASSLRQGAKYEQYF. The CDR3, as DNA: TGTGCCAGTAGTCTGAGACAGGGGGCCAAGTACGAGCAGTACTTC.

The chain couples TRBV9 to TRBJ2-2; the match to TRBD2 covers 15 bases. Trimming cost V 0 bases and J 6 bases; bases outside gene matches: 6. The V gene's germline CDR1 is SGDLS and CDR2 YYNGEE. The CDR3 is made up of 18 amino acids. CDR3 nucleotides: TGTGCCAGCAGCGTAGAGGGGACTAGCGGGAGGTCGCCCGGGGAGCTGTTTTTT. This gives the protein CASSVEGTSGRSPGELFF.

V is TRBV5-4 and J is TRBJ1-1; D is undetermined. V gave up 0 bases and J gave up 0 bases, with 9 bases separating them. The CDR3 loop spans 15 amino acids. Germline loops: CDR1 SGHNT, CDR2 YYREEE (reference sequence). CDR3: CASSLAGSMNTEAFF. CDR3 DNA: TGTGCCAGCAGCTTGGCGGGAAGCATGAACACTGAAGCTTTCTTT.

DNA for the CDR3: TGTGCCACCAGTGATTGGACAGCTAACTATGGCTACACCTTC. This encodes CATSDWTANYGYTF. This chain joins TRBV24-1 and TRBJ1-2, with D perhaps TRBD1 (6 bases). V was trimmed by 2 bases and J by 0 bases, leaving 6 bases between them. The CDR3 runs to 14 residues. CDR1 is KGHDR, CDR2 SFDVKD, per germline.

This rearrangement joins TRBV14 to TRBJ2-2; 10 bases fit TRBD2. V was clipped by 5 bases and J by 1 base; unmatched bases: 4. From germline, CDR1 is SGHDN and CDR2 FVKESK. The CDR3 runs 16 residues. In DNA form, the CDR3 reads TGTGCCAGCAGCGTCCTAGCGGGGGAGAACACCGGGGAGCTGTTTTTT. It translates to CASSVLAGENTGELFF.

This sequence joins TRBV7-2 and TRBJ1-1; no definite D call. The V gene lost 5 bases and the J gene lost 0 bases, with 16 bases spanning the gap. Germline V lookup: CDR1 SGHTA, CDR2 FQGNSA. The length of the CDR3 is 16 residues. The CDR3 spells CASSPPRHSMNTEAFF. The DNA of the CDR3 is TGTGCCAGCAGCCCCCCGAGACACTCTATGAACACTGAAGCTTTCTTT.

The chain joins TRBV10-1 to TRBJ1-3; TRBD1 might be the D (6 bases). V lost 6 bases and J lost 4, with 13 bases in between. CDR3 length equals 14 residues. Germline V gene lookup returns CDR1 WNHNN and CDR2 SYGVQD (reference sequence). DNA of the CDR3: TGCGCCAGCAGACAGGGAATCGGCGGAAACACCATATATTTT. Protein: CASRQGIGGNTIYF.

The rearrangement uses TRBV9 and TRBJ1-1, with D maybe TRBD1 (6 bases). This CDR3 has 15 amino acids. Germline values: CDR1 SGDLS, CDR2 YYNGEE. V lost 1 base and J lost 3, with 13 bases in between. As DNA, the CDR3 is TGTGCCAGCAGCGTACGTGGGGGCGCTTACACTGAAGCTTTCTTT. Its protein is CASSVRGGAYTEAFF.

V gene TRBV5-4 combines with J gene TRBJ2-3; tentative D call: TRBD2 (6 bases). The CDR3 is 15 residues long. V was trimmed by 4 bases and J by 6 bases, leaving 18 bases between them. CDR1 is SGHNT, CDR2 YYREEE, per germline (reference sequence). CDR3 in DNA: TGTGCCAGCAGCGTTAGCGGTGGGTTCGGGGATACGCAGTATTTT. Protein sequence: CASSVSGGFGDTQYF.

The chain joins TRBV10-2 to TRBJ2-7, with TRBD1 as a possible D gene (6 bases). The germline V and J ends were trimmed by 3 bases and 0 bases, with 12 bases remaining between them. Per the germline V gene, CDR1 is WSHSY and CDR2 is SAAADI. This CDR3 has 15 residues. Written as DNA, the CDR3 is TGCGCCAGCAGTGATGGGACACGAAGCTCCTACGAGCAGTACTTC. Translation: CASSDGTRSSYEQYF.